Detailed here is one T cell receptor (beta chain). Alongside a J-beta primer mix, a sample-barcoded 5' primer served in a second PCR lasting about 7 to 12 cycles. One entry per CDR3 protein results from TCRdb running MiXCR on the 5' RACE reads. This sample has more than 900,000 distinct CDR3 sequences, with roughly a quarter found just once. Per the germline V gene, CDR1 is DFQATT and CDR2 is SNEGSKA (reference sequence). V lost 3 bases and J lost 6, with 14 bases in between. The CDR3 contains 13 residues. The data belong to a study of blood T cells in healthy people across ages. These same data were also listed under a study on T cells of mothers and their children. Turning to that study: Roughly 6 children and their three healthy Caucasian mothers were the donors. Per mother, over 9 million TCR beta CDR3 reads were obtained; per child, approximately 3.2 million. Thymic selection molds TCR recombination output in much the same way for related pairs as for unrelated pairs. Researchers report slightly higher, though non-significant, overlap in related mother-child pairs than in unrelated pairs.

The specimen sequenced was blood. This sequence joins TRBV20-1 and TRBJ1-1; D possibly corresponds to TRBD1 (5 bases). The source is a girl aged 2-15 years in good health. This CDR3 is CSASDGGIAEAFF. CDR3 in DNA: TGCAGTGCTAGTGACGGGGGGATCGCTGAAGCTTTCTTT.